This TCR beta chain was captured in a study of shared clonotypes between healthy human individuals. This table comes from immunoSEQ multiplex PCR, and its TCRdb copy is limited to in-frame clones, with some not included. Of around 690,000 clones listed, 90% are singletons. The sample comprised memory CD8+ T cells from PBMCs. Subset described: CD45RO+ cells pooled with CCR7-negative TemRA cells. The receptor was isolated from a young man in good health. Some clones in this sample may be carry-over from other donors' samples.

CDR3 sequence: CASSQAISGTENTEAFF. For the CDR3, the DNA is TGTGCCAGCAGCCAAGCCATCTCCGGGACAGAGAACACTGAAGCTTTCTTT. This chain joins TRBV4-2 and TRBJ1-1; 7 bases are a match to TRBD1. V dropped 1 base and J dropped 1; count of bases not matched to a gene: 9. The CDR3 consists of 17 residues. Germline values: CDR1 LGHNA, CDR2 YNFKEQ.